One T cell receptor beta chain is described in this entry. The antigen remains undetermined. The sample originates from a study of siplizumab effects on memory and regulatory T cells. General observations from the study: Memory cells seemed less diverse than naive T cells, which seemed major alloresponse contributors.

Assaying covered 100,000 or so TCR templates per sample. The protocol was immunoSEQ multiplex PCR, while the TCRdb copy is restricted to in-frame clones and leaves out a portion. The sample has some 100,000 clones; roughly 95% are singletons. Per germline, CDR1 SGHAT and CDR2 FQNNGV. The CDR3 runs to 12 residues. V was clipped by 3 bases and J by 3 bases, with 3 bases between them. The sample comprised naive CD4+ T cells sorted from blood. This chain links TRBV11-2 with TRBJ1-3, with D unclear. This TCR derives from a human donor in good health. CDR3 amino acids: CASSLNGNTIYF. CDR3 DNA: TGTGCCAGCAGCTTGAATGGAAACACCATATATTTT.